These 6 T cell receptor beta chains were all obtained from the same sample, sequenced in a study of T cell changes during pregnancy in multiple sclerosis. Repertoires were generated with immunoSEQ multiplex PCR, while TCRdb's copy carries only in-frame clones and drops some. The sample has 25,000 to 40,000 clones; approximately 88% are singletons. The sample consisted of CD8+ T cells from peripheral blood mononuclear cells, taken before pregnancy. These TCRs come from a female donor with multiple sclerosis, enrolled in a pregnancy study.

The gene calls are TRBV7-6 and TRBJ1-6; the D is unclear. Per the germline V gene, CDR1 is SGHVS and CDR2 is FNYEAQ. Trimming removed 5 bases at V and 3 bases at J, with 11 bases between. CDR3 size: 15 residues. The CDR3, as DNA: TGTGCCAGCAGCCGACTGCGGGGCTATAATTCACCCCTCCACTTT. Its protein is CASSRLRGYNSPLHF.

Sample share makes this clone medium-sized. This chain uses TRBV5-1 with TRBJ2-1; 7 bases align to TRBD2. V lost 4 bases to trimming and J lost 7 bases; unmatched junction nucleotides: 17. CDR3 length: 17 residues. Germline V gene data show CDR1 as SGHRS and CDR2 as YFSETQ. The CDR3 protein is CASSRMVPAGINNEQFF. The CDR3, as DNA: TGCGCCAGCAGCCGAATGGTTCCAGCGGGAATTAATAATGAGCAGTTCTTC. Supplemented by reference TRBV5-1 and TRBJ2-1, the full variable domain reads KAGVTQTPRYLIKTRGQQVTLSCSPISGHRSVSWYQQTPGQGLQFLFEYFSETQRNKGNFPGRFSGRQFSNSRSEMNVSTLELGDSALYLCASSRMVPAGINNEQFFGPGTRLTVL.

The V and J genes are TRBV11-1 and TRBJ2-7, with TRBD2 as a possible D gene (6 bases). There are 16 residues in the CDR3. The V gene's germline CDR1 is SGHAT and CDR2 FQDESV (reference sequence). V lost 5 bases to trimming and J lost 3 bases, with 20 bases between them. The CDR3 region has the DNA TGTGCCAGCAGCCCGCTGCGGCAGAGCGGGCGCTACGAGCAGTACTTC. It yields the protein CASSPLRQSGRYEQYF.

The CDR3 is CASDPRFSYEQYF. The CDR3 DNA is TGTGCCAGCGACCCGAGGTTTTCCTACGAGCAGTACTTC. The gene calls are TRBV5-8 and TRBJ2-7; D not resolved. The CDR3 length is 13 residues. V shed 7 bases and J shed 1 base, with 12 bases lying between them. Germline CDR1 is SGHTS and CDR2 is YDEGEE.

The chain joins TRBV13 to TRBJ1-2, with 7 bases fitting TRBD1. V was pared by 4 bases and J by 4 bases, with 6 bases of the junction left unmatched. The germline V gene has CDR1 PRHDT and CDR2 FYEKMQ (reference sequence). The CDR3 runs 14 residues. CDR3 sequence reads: CASSSDRVVYGYTF. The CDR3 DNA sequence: TGTGCCAGCAGCTCAGACAGGGTTGTCTATGGCTACACCTTC.

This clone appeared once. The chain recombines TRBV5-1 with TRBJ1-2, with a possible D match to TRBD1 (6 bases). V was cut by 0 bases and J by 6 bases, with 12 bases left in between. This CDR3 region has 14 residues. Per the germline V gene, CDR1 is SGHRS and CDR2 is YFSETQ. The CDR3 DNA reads TGCGCCAGCAGCTTGGCCGAGGGGGGGGATGGCTACACCTTC. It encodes CASSLAEGGDGYTF.